These T cell receptor beta chains were read from a single sample in a study of cytomegalovirus exposure and HLA in healthy donors. Libraries were prepared by immunoSEQ multiplex PCR; TCRdb keeps only in-frame clonotypes and omits some of them. Found here are 250,000 to 400,000 clones, approximately 86% of them singletons; the top ten hold 0.9% to 1%. Material: PBMCs. These receptors originate from a man younger than 45 in good health and CMV-seronegative. CDR3s include the opening cysteine and the closing phenylalanine or tryptophan. D genes are given only for firm matches. Where a row states a size, it is once, few, many or the class of an expanded clone; other rows omit it.

D gene: TRBD1; J gene: TRBJ2-7; clone size: -; V gene: TRBV4-3; CDR3 protein: CASSQVSTGDEQYF; CDR3 DNA: TGCGCCAGCAGCCAAGTTTCGACAGGGGACGAGCAGTACTTC
D gene: -; J gene: TRBJ1-5; clone size: -; V gene: TRBV28; CDR3 protein: CASSSPPGDTTLSF; CDR3 DNA: TGTGCCAGCAGTTCCCCCCCCGGCGACACAACCCTGTCTTTT
D gene: -; J gene: TRBJ2-7; clone size: -; V gene: TRBV11-3; CDR3 protein: CASSLGGASYEQYF; CDR3 DNA: TGTGCCAGCAGCTTAGGGGGAGCGTCCTACGAGCAGTACTTC
D gene: -; J gene: TRBJ1-2; clone size: -; V gene: TRBV18; CDR3 protein: CASSPILGQKENYGYTF; CDR3 DNA: TGTGCCAGCTCACCGATCCTTGGACAGAAAGAGAACTATGGCTACACCTTC
D gene: -; J gene: TRBJ2-6; clone size: -; V gene: TRBV6-1; CDR3 protein: CASSAGQLSGANVLTF; CDR3 DNA: TGTGCCAGCAGTGCCGGACAGTTATCTGGGGCCAACGTCCTGACTTTC
D gene: -; J gene: TRBJ2-5; clone size: -; V gene: TRBV7-7; CDR3 protein: CASSLVSRETQYF; CDR3 DNA: TGTGCCAGCAGCTTAGTTAGCCGGGAGACCCAGTACTTC
D gene: -; J gene: TRBJ2-1; clone size: few; V gene: TRBV6-5; CDR3 protein: CASSRDREQFF; CDR3 DNA: TGTGCCAGCAGTCGAGATCGGGAGCAGTTCTTC
D gene: TRBD2; J gene: TRBJ2-5; clone size: -; V gene: TRBV11-2; CDR3 protein: CASSHGTSVPSYQETQYF; CDR3 DNA: TGTGCCAGCAGCCACGGGACTAGCGTCCCTTCCTACCAAGAGACCCAGTACTTC
D gene: TRBD2; J gene: TRBJ2-5; clone size: -; V gene: TRBV27; CDR3 protein: CASSLISGGGTTQYF; CDR3 DNA: TGTGCCAGCAGTTTGATTAGCGGGGGGGGGACGACCCAGTACTTC
D gene: TRBD1; J gene: TRBJ1-4; clone size: -; V gene: TRBV18; CDR3 protein: CASSPRTGANEKLFF; CDR3 DNA: TGTGCCAGCTCACCACGGACAGGGGCTAATGAAAAACTGTTTTTT
D gene: -; J gene: TRBJ2-7; clone size: few; V gene: TRBV6-5; CDR3 protein: CASSYDRTYEQYF; CDR3 DNA: TGTGCCAGCAGTTACGACAGAACCTACGAGCAGTACTTC
D gene: TRBD2; J gene: TRBJ2-5; clone size: -; V gene: TRBV19; CDR3 protein: CASSNRGAGDQETQYF; CDR3 DNA: TGTGCCAGTAGTAATCGGGGAGCGGGAGACCAAGAGACCCAGTACTTC
D gene: TRBD1; J gene: TRBJ2-5; clone size: -; V gene: TRBV4-3; CDR3 protein: CASSRTDREIETQYF; CDR3 DNA: TGCGCCAGCAGCCGAACGGACAGGGAGATTGAGACCCAGTACTTC
D gene: -; J gene: TRBJ1-2; clone size: -; V gene: TRBV5-8; CDR3 protein: CASSLAYGYTF; CDR3 DNA: TGTGCCAGCAGCTTGGCGTATGGCTACACCTTC
D gene: -; J gene: TRBJ2-7; clone size: -; V gene: TRBV5-6; CDR3 protein: CASSLGRTVIVSYEQYF; CDR3 DNA: TGTGCCAGCAGCTTGGGTCGGACAGTAATTGTGTCCTACGAGCAGTACTTC
D gene: -; J gene: TRBJ1-3; clone size: -; V gene: TRBV7-2; CDR3 protein: CASSRKRRGSGNTIYF; CDR3 DNA: TGTGCCAGCAGCCGCAAGCGGCGGGGGTCTGGAAACACCATATATTTT
D gene: -; J gene: TRBJ1-6; clone size: -; V gene: TRBV7-2; CDR3 protein: CASSSHREGYNSPLHF; CDR3 DNA: TGTGCCAGCAGTTCCCACAGGGAGGGTTATAATTCACCCCTCCACTTT
D gene: TRBD2; J gene: TRBJ2-7; clone size: -; V gene: TRBV27; CDR3 protein: CASSSLADSYEQYF; CDR3 DNA: TGTGCCAGCAGTTCACTAGCGGACTCCTACGAGCAGTACTTC
D gene: -; J gene: TRBJ2-3; clone size: -; V gene: TRBV30; CDR3 protein: CAWRGALDTQYF; CDR3 DNA: TGTGCCTGGCGGGGGGCTTTGGATACGCAGTATTTT
D gene: TRBD2; J gene: TRBJ2-5; clone size: -; V gene: TRBV7-8; CDR3 protein: CASSSGLAGDSYQETQYF; CDR3 DNA: TGTGCCAGCAGCTCGGGACTAGCGGGGGACTCGTACCAAGAGACCCAGTACTTC
D gene: TRBD1; J gene: TRBJ1-2; clone size: -; V gene: TRBV7-9; CDR3 protein: CATRPGQSFIGYTF; CDR3 DNA: TGTGCCACTAGGCCGGGACAGTCATTTATTGGCTACACCTTC
D gene: -; J gene: TRBJ1-5; clone size: -; V gene: TRBV15; CDR3 protein: CATSRDSTGGQPQHF; CDR3 DNA: TGTGCCACCAGCAGGGATTCGACCGGGGGTCAGCCCCAGCATTTT
D gene: -; J gene: TRBJ2-2; clone size: -; V gene: TRBV15; CDR3 protein: CAIRDTSTGELFF; CDR3 DNA: TGTGCCATTAGGGACACAAGCACCGGGGAGCTGTTTTTT
D gene: TRBD1; J gene: TRBJ1-4; clone size: -; V gene: TRBV7-9; CDR3 protein: CASSIRQGNGEKLFF; CDR3 DNA: TGTGCCAGCAGTATCCGACAGGGCAATGGTGAAAAACTGTTTTTT
D gene: TRBD1; J gene: TRBJ1-1; clone size: -; V gene: TRBV7-2; CDR3 protein: CASSWTGTEAFF; CDR3 DNA: TGTGCCAGCAGCTGGACAGGCACTGAAGCTTTCTTT